This T cell receptor (beta chain) came from a study of cytomegalovirus exposure and HLA in healthy donors. Across the whole study: Assignment to the Caucasian-associated ancestry cluster applied to around four fifths of the 300 to 500 genotyped donors.

The CDR3 contains 16 residues. Losses at the gene ends were 4 bases for V and 0 bases for J; bases not matched to a gene: 4. Germline V gene data show CDR1 as MNHNS and CDR2 as SASEGT. PCR employed 60 Vbeta and 13 Jbeta primers. Sequencing was performed with immunoSEQ multiplex PCR; in TCRdb, only in-frame clones are kept and a portion is missing. The sample table includes some 39,000 clones. This sequence joins TRBV6-1 and TRBJ1-5; TRBD1 aligns across 9 bases. This TCR was sampled from a man between 25 and 39 years old in good health and CMV-seronegative. What was sequenced was PBMCs. The CDR3 loop reads CASSVGQGTSNQPQHF. The CDR3 DNA sequence: TGTGCCAGCAGTGTAGGACAGGGGACTAGCAATCAGCCCCAGCATTTT.